Reported below is one TCR beta chain. Its target antigen remains unknown. Nothing much larger sits one base from this clone, and base qualities are not available. CDR1 and CDR2, per the germline V gene, are SGHRS and YFSETQ. There are 20 amino acids in the CDR3, from cysteine to phenylalanine inclusive. The entry retains the CDR3 DNA only, 60 bases that are in frame from base 1. Trimming accounts for 1 base at V and 4 bases at J, while the number of junction bases matched to no gene is 14. Library preparation was by the immunoSEQ multiplex PCR assay. TCR beta CDR3 sequencing was performed on DNA from the cultured, isolated CD4+ T cells. The original methods were these. Non-productive TCR sequences were removed, reads were trimmed to the CDR3 region, and CDR3s of at least 7 amino acids were retained. Antigen-specific clonotypes were identified with the MANAFEST web app by comparing expansion in peptide wells against reference cultures. To count as positive, a clone had to show expansion at FDR<0.05 compared with the reference and with all other wells, an odds ratio above 5, and a frequency above 0.1% in two replicate wells. A clonotype was defined as cross-reactive if the clonotype was significantly expanded both in SARS-CoV-2 spike wells and in at least one common cold coronavirus spike condition. CDR3 similarity was assessed by Levenshtein distance with the stringdist R package, and unrooted trees were built with ape in R 3.6.1. Imported from immuneACCESS, the table was reduced by TCRdb to in-frame sequences with V and J called. These copies leave out some clones; in studies compared against another copy, an unresolved V gene accounts for under half, and the cause of the remainder is not known. That table gives V, J and clone size, and the DNA gave D and trimming. Recorded for this sample are about 72,000 clones; 80% to 85% of them occurred a single time. 1.2% of the sample belongs to the ten largest clones.

The data originate from a study of vaccination effects on CD4 cells after COVID-19 (dated by TCRdb to the early 2020s). Concerning the study at large: Post-vaccine samples across the study were collected a median of 72 days after the second dose, with a range of 14 to 241. SARS-CoV-2 spike-specific CD4+ TCR repertoires were compared before and after mRNA vaccination in COVID-19 convalescent patients and in infection-naive vaccine recipients. Altogether, some 10 COVID-19 convalescent patients and a few SARS-CoV-2-naive healthy vaccine recipients made up the full study. Cultures from other donors in the study were sequenced using the Oncomine TCR Beta short-read assay on an Illumina iSeq 100. What the authors observed across the whole study: In healthy vaccine recipients, vaccine-induced clones were almost all SARS-CoV-2 mono-reactive, with only 1 of 255 cross-reactive with common cold coronaviruses. The study was limited by a small number of convalescent patients and lacked early post-infection timepoints. Clones induced by infection and clones induced by vaccination both contracted markedly at late timepoints after vaccination, which fits with T cell responses waning over time.

To identify antigen-specific CD4+ T cell clonotypes by their expansion, the ViraFEST assay first stimulated PBMC with viral peptide pools and then applied TCR sequencing. After about 9 days of culture, CD4+ T cells were isolated with the EasySep CD4+ T cell isolation kit. Each participant got two doses of an mRNA SARS-CoV-2 vaccine, either BNT162b2 or mRNA-1273. Negative nucleocapsid antibody results before and after vaccination confirmed that the healthy vaccine recipients had no prior SARS-CoV-2 infection. Each well held fewer than 2.5 million PBMC cultured in IMDM containing roughly 5% human AB serum, 10 IU/ml IL-2 and gentamicin, along with roughly 10 ug/ml peptides. On days 3 and 7, half of the culture medium was replaced with fresh IL-2-containing medium. Unless noted otherwise, every peptide stimulation condition was grown in triplicate wells. Using Ficoll-Paque Plus gradient centrifugation, PBMC were separated from whole blood and then either used fresh or cryopreserved at -140C. The spike proteins of SARS-CoV-2 and of the common cold coronaviruses HCoV-NL63, HCoV-OC43 and HCoV-229E were spanned by overlapping peptide pools. Genomic DNA was extracted from cultured CD4+ T cells with the QIAamp micro DNA kit.

The sequencing here drew on CD4+ T cells from PBMCs cultured with HCoV-229E spike peptides, taken after COVID-19 vaccination. In the paper's terms, the cell subset or site label means: HCoV-229E spike overlapping peptide pool stimulation. The TCR comes from a human donor who received a COVID-19 vaccine. The chain couples TRBV5-1 to TRBJ2-2, with 12 central nucleotides matching TRBD1. The DNA sequence is TGCGCCAGCAGCTTGTATGGTCCGGGACAGGGGGCGGTCTCCACCGGGGAGCTGTTTTTT. It translates to CASSLYGPGQGAVSTGELFF. With the rest looked up from the reference TRBV5-1 and TRBJ2-2 genes rather than sequenced, the full variable domain is KAGVTQTPRYLIKTRGQQVTLSCSPISGHRSVSWYQQTPGQGLQFLFEYFSETQRNKGNFPGRFSGRQFSNSRSEMNVSTLELGDSALYLCASSLYGPGQGAVSTGELFFGEGSRLTVL.